Listed below are T cell receptor beta chains from one sample, sequenced in a study of cytomegalovirus exposure and HLA in healthy donors. Method: immunoSEQ multiplex PCR; TCRdb's copy keeps in-frame clones and lacks some. The sample has 250,000 to 350,000 clones; approximately 87% are singletons. The specimen was PBMCs. The source of these receptors is a woman under 30 in good health and CMV-seronegative. Both conserved end residues are part of each CDR3. D genes are given only for firm matches. Clone size is given for some rows only: seen once, a few or many times, or a class if the clone is expanded.

d_call	v_call	clone_size	j_call	cdr3_aa	cdr3_nt
TRBD1	TRBV28	.	TRBJ2-1	CASRRGQGINNEQFF	TGTGCCAGCAGGAGAGGACAGGGGATTAACAATGAGCAGTTCTTC
TRBD1	TRBV9	.	TRBJ2-1	CASSGYDRGSSYNEQFF	TGTGCCAGCAGCGGATACGACAGGGGTAGCTCCTACAATGAGCAGTTCTTC
TRBD2	TRBV5-4	.	TRBJ2-1	CASSLRTSGSDEQFF	TGTGCCAGCAGCTTGAGGACTAGCGGGAGTGATGAGCAGTTCTTC
TRBD1	TRBV4-1	once	TRBJ1-5	CASSHLDRGRSQPQHF	TGCGCCAGCAGCCACCTCGACAGGGGGCGCAGTCAGCCCCAGCATTTT
.	TRBV29-1	once	TRBJ2-7	CSAGLAYEQYF	TGCAGCGCGGGATTAGCCTACGAGCAGTACTTC
TRBD1	TRBV25-1	.	TRBJ1-2	CASSEWDRANYGYTF	TGTGCCAGCAGTGAATGGGACAGGGCTAACTATGGCTACACCTTC
.	TRBV27	.	TRBJ2-5	CASSLYGIPGSRGKYF	TGTGCCAGCAGTTTATACGGCATACCGGGGTCCAGAGGGAAGTACTTC
TRBD2	TRBV12-5	.	TRBJ2-5	CASGRDNGGRGETQYF	TGTGCTAGTGGTCGGGACAATGGCGGGAGGGGGGAGACCCAGTACTTC
.	TRBV29-1	once	TRBJ2-1	CSVELYNEQFF	TGCAGCGTTGAACTCTACAATGAGCAGTTCTTC
TRBD1	TRBV28	once	TRBJ1-2	CASNDRGGYTF	TGTGCCAGCAACGACAGGGGTGGCTACACCTTC
.	TRBV28	.	TRBJ2-7	CASSLSAYEQYF	TGTGCCAGCAGTTTATCTGCCTACGAGCAGTACTTC
.	TRBV30	.	TRBJ2-2	CAWRRDPSFSGELFF	TGTGCCTGGAGACGGGATCCTAGTTTCTCCGGGGAGCTGTTTTTT
TRBD1	TRBV18	.	TRBJ2-7	CASSPLAGGRYEQYF	TGTGCCAGCTCACCACTCGCAGGGGGCAGGTACGAGCAGTACTTC
TRBD2	TRBV2	.	TRBJ2-1	CASRGLAGNNEQFF	TGTGCCAGCAGGGGACTAGCGGGGAACAATGAGCAGTTCTTC
TRBD1	TRBV7-3	.	TRBJ2-1	CASSWGQGGFNEQFF	TGTGCCAGCAGTTGGGGACAGGGAGGCTTCAATGAGCAGTTCTTC
.	TRBV2	.	TRBJ2-6	CASRRQAESGANVLTF	TGTGCCAGCAGACGACAGGCGGAGTCTGGGGCCAACGTCCTGACTTTC
TRBD1	TRBV19	.	TRBJ2-7	CASSPLGQGAYEQYF	TGTGCCAGTAGTCCCCTCGGACAGGGCGCCTACGAGCAGTACTTC
.	TRBV28	.	TRBJ1-6	CASSYSATLVSDSPLHF	TGTGCCAGCAGTTATTCCGCAACCCTGGTATCGGATTCACCCCTCCACTTT
TRBD1	TRBV6-5	.	TRBJ2-1	CASSYSGTGSNEQFF	TGTGCCAGCAGTTACTCCGGGACAGGGTCAAATGAGCAGTTCTTC
.	TRBV30	.	TRBJ1-5	CAWSVHSGVRGNQPQHF	TGTGCCTGGAGTGTACACTCCGGAGTGAGGGGCAATCAGCCCCAGCATTTT
.	TRBV27	.	TRBJ2-2	CASTSPWGLNTGELFF	TGTGCCAGCACCTCCCCGTGGGGGCTGAACACCGGGGAGCTGTTTTTT
.	TRBV14	once	TRBJ1-6	CASSQVGGASSPLHF	TGTGCCAGCAGCCAAGTAGGAGGGGCCAGTTCACCCCTCCACTTT
TRBD2	TRBV2	.	TRBJ2-3	CASSPGTRGTDTQYF	TGTGCCAGCAGTCCCGGGACTAGGGGAACAGATACGCAGTATTTT
TRBD1	TRBV29-1	.	TRBJ1-6	CSVARGPGSPLHF	TGCAGCGTAGCCAGGGGGCCTGGGTCACCCCTCCACTTT
.	TRBV7-2	.	TRBJ2-6	CASSLMGSSGANVLTF	TGTGCCAGCAGCTTAATGGGCAGCTCTGGGGCCAACGTCCTGACTTTC
.	TRBV11-2	.	TRBJ2-1	CASSLVTTEQFF	TGTGCCAGCAGCTTAGTAACTACAGAGCAGTTCTTC
.	TRBV5-1	.	TRBJ2-3	CASRRDTTSTDTQYF	TGCGCCAGCAGGAGGGACACAACTAGCACAGATACGCAGTATTTT
TRBD2	TRBV28	few	TRBJ2-2	CASSLYPLGGDGELFF	TGTGCCAGCAGTTTATACCCGTTGGGGGGGGACGGGGAGCTGTTTTTT
.	TRBV7-2	.	TRBJ1-2	CASSRDERDAGGYTF	TGTGCCAGCAGCCGCGACGAGCGGGATGCGGGTGGCTACACCTTC
.	TRBV28	.	TRBJ2-7	CASTSLAYEQYF	TGTGCCAGCACTAGTCTCGCCTACGAGCAGTACTTC
TRBD1	TRBV27	.	TRBJ1-1	CASSRKQGAIDTEAFF	TGTGCCAGCAGTCGAAAACAGGGGGCGATCGACACTGAAGCTTTCTTT
TRBD1	TRBV10-1	.	TRBJ1-1	CASSARTGANTEAFF	TGCGCCAGCAGTGCCCGGACAGGGGCGAACACTGAAGCTTTCTTT